This TCR beta chain was identified in a study of shared clonotypes between healthy human individuals. General study points: The genetic and exposure-history diversity represented was limited by few donors. It was observed that about 5% of naive CD4 clonotypes were shared across a handful of donors.

This clone appeared once. Its specificity is not known. The germline gives CDR1 SGHRS, CDR2 YFSETQ. The CDR3 length is 14 residues. Deletions cut 4 bases from V and 0 bases from J, with 10 bases between. A CD45RA+ naive subset and a CD45RA-negative memory subset were split from CD4+ cells. The authors loaded around 190 ng DNA, roughly 33,000 T cell genomes, into sorted-subset replicate PCRs. The method was immunoSEQ multiplex PCR; TCRdb's version includes in-frame clones alone and lacks a portion of them. The sample has 2,500,000 or so clones; 80% to 95% are singletons. Sequenced: naive CD4+ T cells from PBMCs. Subset specified: CD45RA+ positively selected. The rearrangement links TRBV5-1 to TRBJ1-1; D might be TRBD1 (5 bases). The sequence derives from a man younger than 35 in good health. Some clones in this sample may be carry-over from other donors' samples. CDR3 loop: CASSGGRMNTEAFF. CDR3 sequence (DNA): TGCGCCAGCAGCGGGGGACGGATGAACACTGAAGCTTTCTTT.